In this sample, the clone carrying this TCR beta chain turned up once. Repertoires were generated with immunoSEQ multiplex PCR, while TCRdb's copy carries only in-frame clones and drops some. This sample has about 47,000 clones, with 80% to 90% found just once. The sample originates from a study of T cell changes during pregnancy in multiple sclerosis. The CDR3 totals 16 residues. J lost 4 bases, V lost 5 bases, and 8 bases had no gene match. Germline CDR1 and CDR2: SGHTA and FQGTGA. The rearrangement links TRBV7-3 to TRBJ2-3; 11 bases line up with TRBD1. Sequenced here: peripheral blood, sampled in the first trimester of pregnancy. The clonotype comes from a female donor with multiple sclerosis, enrolled in a pregnancy study. CDR3 nucleotide sequence: TGTGCCAGCAGCCATTTGCCGGGACAGGGGGCAGATACGCAGTATTTT. It is translated as CASSHLPGQGADTQYF.